This TCR beta chain was sequenced during a study of blood T cell repertoires in COVID-19. At the level of the study: Acute-phase and convalescent COVID-19 samples originated in the United States, Italy and Spain.

The junction had 4 bases not matched to a gene; V was cut back by 5 bases and J by 0 bases. The germline V gene has CDR1 LNHDA and CDR2 SQIVND (reference sequence). The CDR3 is made up of 14 amino acids. This clone was recorded only once. Participants spanned ages about 18 to 90 years and resided in 20 to 30 US areas. Categorization into cohorts depended on clinical history that participants reported. Per the authors' pipeline: By means of reference gene primer amplification, nucleated cell counts were estimated. The assay was immunoSEQ multiplex PCR, and TCRdb's table has in-frame clones only and misses some. For V, J and clone size, that table is used; D and trimming come from the DNA. The profile covers around 250,000 clones, with about 91% appearing a single time and 0.95% to 1.5% taken by the ten largest.

The sample taken for sequencing was PBMCs or T cells enriched from blood (not recorded which). The rearrangement uses TRBV19 and TRBJ2-7; TRBD1 agrees at 7 bases. The source of this sequence is a human donor in a cohort exposed to, infected with or recovered from COVID-19 (not recorded which). The donor label of this sample is uncertain. The chain's CDR3 is CASSAGGSSYEQYF. The CDR3 bases are TGTGCCAGTAGTGCAGGGGGAAGCTCCTACGAGCAGTACTTC.